What follows are 23 T cell receptor beta chains derived from one specimen sequenced in a study of cytomegalovirus exposure and HLA in healthy donors. PCR involved 60 Vbeta and 13 Jbeta primers. Repertoires were generated with immunoSEQ multiplex PCR, while TCRdb's copy carries only in-frame clones and drops some. This table has 150,000 to 200,000 clones, approximately 80% appearing once. What was sequenced was PBMCs. These receptors were collected from a male donor in good health and CMV-seropositive.

V usage is TRBV19 and J usage is TRBJ2-1; 9 bases fit TRBD2. This CDR3 is 15 amino acids long. CDR1 and CDR2 (germline): LNHDA, SQIVND (reference sequence). The V segment lost 6 bases and the J segment 2 bases; nucleotides outside the gene matches: 5. CDR3 nucleotide sequence: TGTGCCAGTAGCCTAGCGGGGTCTGCCTACAATGAGCAGTTCTTC. Translated: CASSLAGSAYNEQFF. The whole variable domain, remainder taken from reference TRBV19 and TRBJ2-1, is DGGITQSPKYLFRKEGQNVTLSCEQNLNHDAMYWYRQDPGQGLRLIYYSQIVNDFQKGDIAEGYSVSREKKESFPLTVTSAQKNPTAFYLCASSLAGSAYNEQFFGPGTRLTVL.

The chain combines TRBV5-4 with TRBJ1-4, with D maybe TRBD1 (6 bases). Trimming removed 4 bases at V and 5 bases at J, with 15 bases between. CDR1 SGHNT and CDR2 YYREEE come from the germline V gene (reference sequence). The CDR3 contains 15 residues. The CDR3: CASSRGGAGNEKLFF. In DNA form, the CDR3 reads TGTGCCAGCAGCAGGGGGGGCGCTGGAAATGAAAAACTGTTTTTT.

The chain couples TRBV7-9 to TRBJ2-7; 8 positions match TRBD1. Germline CDR1 and CDR2: SEHNR and FQNEAQ (reference sequence). After removal of 3 bases from V and 3 bases from J, the junction contained 4 bases not matched to a gene. The CDR3 is 14 residues long. The CDR3 region has the DNA TGTGCCAGCAGCTTCGGGACAGGAGTCTACGAGCAGTACTTC. Protein: CASSFGTGVYEQYF.

This sequence joins TRBV10-3 and TRBJ2-3; the match to TRBD2 covers 11 bases. CDR3 size: 16 residues. CDR1 is ENHRY and CDR2 is SYGVKD in the germline V gene. The ends lost 10 bases at V and 2 bases at J; junction bases unmatched: 11. CDR3 region: CATRFGTSGTTDTQYF. For the CDR3, the DNA is TGTGCCACCCGATTCGGGACTAGCGGTACCACAGATACGCAGTATTTT.

The chain links TRBV18 to TRBJ2-1; the D gene is possibly TRBD2 (5 bases). This CDR3 region has 13 residues. Trimming left V 3 bases short and J 4 bases short, with 7 bases between. Germline V gene lookup returns CDR1 KGHSH and CDR2 LQKENI. As DNA, the CDR3 is TGTGCCAGCTCACCGGGAGAATACAATGAGCAGTTCTTC. Translating it yields CASSPGEYNEQFF. Variable domain in full (rest from reference TRBV18 and TRBJ2-1): NAGVMQNPRHLVRRRGQEARLRCSPMKGHSHVYWYRQLPEEGLKFMVYLQKENIIDESGMPKERFSAEFPKEGPSILRIQQVVRGDSAAYFCASSPGEYNEQFFGPGTRLTVL.

This clone is a singleton in its sample. The chain has TRBV7-3 and TRBJ2-7; D perhaps matches TRBD1 (5 bases). Germline CDR1 SGHTA, CDR2 FQGTGA. The CDR3 is 15 residues long. V was pared by 2 bases and J by 2 bases, with 13 bases between. CDR3 DNA sequence: TGTGCCAGCAGCTTAGGGGCCGGCCCCACCTACGAGCAGTACTTC. Its protein product is CASSLGAGPTYEQYF.

The chain links TRBV18 to TRBJ2-3, with 10 bases lining up with TRBD2. J was trimmed by 2 bases and V by 3 bases; bases with no gene match: 17. The V gene's germline CDR1 is KGHSH and CDR2 LQKENI. CDR3 length: 20 amino acids. CDR3 nucleotides: TGTGCCAGCTCACCCTTCGGCCAGCGGGAGGGGAGTATTCCCACAGATACGCAGTATTTT. This sequence encodes CASSPFGQREGSIPTDTQYF. Drawing the rest from reference TRBV18 and TRBJ2-3, the complete variable domain is NAGVMQNPRHLVRRRGQEARLRCSPMKGHSHVYWYRQLPEEGLKFMVYLQKENIIDESGMPKERFSAEFPKEGPSILRIQQVVRGDSAAYFCASSPFGQREGSIPTDTQYFGPGTRLTVL.

This clone was seen a few times. The V call is TRBV28, the J call TRBJ1-1; tentatively, D is TRBD1 (5 bases). The CDR3 covers 13 residues. The V end lost 3 bases, the J end lost 5 bases, and 10 bases lay between the germline ends. Per the germline V gene, CDR1 is MDHEN and CDR2 is SYDVKM. In nucleotides, the CDR3 is TGTGCCAGCAGTTTTCAGGGCTGGACTGAAGCTTTCTTT. Translation gives CASSFQGWTEAFF.

In this sample, this clone turned up once. The rearrangement joins TRBV6-4 to TRBJ2-2; 9 nucleotides align to TRBD1. V shed 5 bases, J shed 2 bases, and the junction held 12 bases outside the gene matches. The CDR3 extends over 18 amino acids. Germline loops: CDR1 MRHNA, CDR2 SNTAGT. The CDR3 region has the DNA TGTGCCAGCAGTCCAAGGGAACCGGGACAGGGAAACACCGGGGAGCTGTTTTTT. Amino acids: CASSPREPGQGNTGELFF.

This clone turned up a few times. The CDR3 DNA reads as TGTGCCAGCTCACCACCGAGCGGGGACGAGCAGTACTTC. It is translated as CASSPPSGDEQYF. This chain links TRBV18 with TRBJ2-7, with 7 bases matching TRBD2. The CDR3 is made up of 13 amino acids. Unmatched junction bases numbered 1, after V lost 0 bases and J lost 5 bases. The germline CDR1 and CDR2 sequences are KGHSH and LQKENI.

The chain carries TRBV25-1 and TRBJ2-4, with a possible D match to TRBD2 (5 bases). The CDR3 is 10 amino acids. The V end was cut by 8 bases, the J end by 11 bases, with 10 bases between. The germline gives CDR1 MGHDK, CDR2 SYGVNS. Here the CDR3 reads CASPPRVQYF. For the CDR3, the DNA is TGTGCCAGCCCCCCGCGGGTTCAGTACTTC.

The sample holds a few counts of this clone. This chain uses TRBV6-4 with TRBJ2-1; 9 nucleotides match TRBD1. V was pared by 4 bases and J by 8 bases, with 6 bases of the junction left unmatched. The length of the CDR3 is 14 residues. Germline V CDR1 and CDR2: MRHNA, SNTAGT. The chain's CDR3 is CASSGGTGSDEQFF. The CDR3 coding sequence is TGTGCCAGCAGTGGGGGGACAGGGTCCGATGAGCAGTTCTTC.

The chain joins TRBV7-3 to TRBJ2-2; D gene unclear. Germline values: CDR1 SGHTA, CDR2 FQGTGA. CDR3 size: 13 residues. V was clipped by 5 bases and J by 10 bases, with 14 bases between them. The CDR3 loop is CASSPSPGPELFF. The CDR3 DNA follows: TGTGCCAGCAGCCCGTCTCCGGGTCCGGAGCTGTTTTTT. Full variable domain (remainder filled in from reference TRBV7-3 and TRBJ2-2): GAGVSQTPSNKVTEKGKYVELRCDPISGHTALYWYRQSLGQGPEFLIYFQGTGAADDSGLPNDRFFAVRPEGSVSTLKIQRTERGDSAVYLCASSPSPGPELFFGEGSRLTVL.

The V call is TRBV10-3, the J call TRBJ1-2, with D tentatively TRBD1 (6 bases). The V gene's germline CDR1 is ENHRY and CDR2 SYGVKD. The CDR3 extends over 13 amino acids. V lost 9 bases and J lost 5, with 16 bases in between. CDR3 sequence: CAITAQGEYGYTF. CDR3 in DNA: TGTGCCATAACTGCACAGGGTGAATATGGCTACACCTTC.

This chain joins TRBV6-5 and TRBJ1-2; a possible D gene is TRBD1 (5 bases). CDR1 and CDR2 (germline): MNHEY, SVGAGI. This CDR3 has 13 amino acids. V was cut by 7 bases and J by 5 bases, with 14 bases left in between. Here the CDR3 reads CASKNGGAYGYTF. DNA for the CDR3: TGTGCCAGCAAAAACGGCGGGGCTTATGGCTACACCTTC.

This sequence joins TRBV19 and TRBJ2-3; possible D gene TRBD2, 5 bases. The CDR3 has 14 residues. V dropped 8 bases and J dropped 1 base, with 13 bases sitting between them. Germline CDR1 reads LNHDA; CDR2 reads SQIVND (reference sequence). The CDR3 is CASHRAGGTDTQYF. CDR3 DNA: TGTGCCAGTCATCGGGCCGGGGGCACAGATACGCAGTATTTT.

This clone was observed once. The rearrangement uses TRBV5-1 and TRBJ2-7, with 7 bases identical to TRBD1. V shed 0 bases and J 0 bases; nucleotides not matched to a gene: 9. The CDR3 is 17 residues long. Germline CDR1 and CDR2: SGHRS and YFSETQ. Here the CDR3 reads CASSLAGQGEYSYEQYF. The CDR3 DNA is TGCGCCAGCAGCTTGGCCGGGCAGGGGGAATACTCCTACGAGCAGTACTTC.

The gene calls are TRBV7-2 and TRBJ1-2; 9 bases fit TRBD1. CDR1 SGHTA and CDR2 FQGNSA come from the germline V gene. V shed 5 bases, J shed 8 bases, and the junction held 6 bases outside the gene matches. The CDR3 runs to 13 residues. CDR3 DNA sequence: TGTGCCAGCAGCGGCGGGACAGGGAGCGGCTACACCTTC. It codes for CASSGGTGSGYTF.

The CDR3, as DNA: TGTGCCAGCAGCCAAGTTATTGCGGGAGTTTCGGGCACAGATACGCAGTATTTT. Translating it yields CASSQVIAGVSGTDTQYF. J is TRBJ2-3 and V is TRBV4-2, with 7 bases aligning to TRBD2. CDR1 and CDR2 (germline): LGHNA, YNFKEQ. The CDR3 is 18 residues long. The J segment lost 1 base and the V segment lost 1 base, leaving 11 bases of the junction unmatched.

This sequence joins TRBV5-5 and TRBJ2-3, with D possibly matching TRBD1 (6 bases). The CDR3 contains 15 residues. Trimming cost V 6 bases and J 0 bases, with 14 bases left between them. Germline values: CDR1 SGHKS, CDR2 YYEKEE (reference sequence). Here the CDR3 DNA reads TGTGCCAGCATACCCGGGACACATAGCACAGATACGCAGTATTTT. It is translated as CASIPGTHSTDTQYF.

The rearrangement joins TRBV28 to TRBJ2-2; TRBD1 aligns across 9 bases. This CDR3 spans 18 amino acids. Germline lookup yields CDR1 MDHEN and CDR2 SYDVKM. V shed 4 bases and J 6 bases; nucleotides not matched to a gene: 15. The CDR3 bases are TGTGCCAGCAGTTCCCATTCCTCGACAGGGGGGTGGGCCGGGGAGCTGTTTTTT. Translating gives CASSSHSSTGGWAGELFF.

The chain combines TRBV2 with TRBJ2-1; D call uncertain. V lost 1 base and J lost 9, with 13 bases in between. Germline V gives CDR1 SNHLY, CDR2 FYNNEI. The length of the CDR3 is 14 residues. CDR3 DNA: TGTGCCAGCAGTGAAGGAAGGAGCGTTGGTGAGCAGTTCTTC. Its protein is CASSEGRSVGEQFF.

The rearrangement links TRBV9 to TRBJ2-7; D gene unclear. The CDR3 contains 13 residues. The V and J ends lost 6 bases and 0 bases respectively, with 10 bases between them. CDR1 and CDR2 from the germline V gene are SGDLS and YYNGEE. The CDR3 DNA sequence: TGTGCCAGCACGGCCCAGGACTCCTACGAGCAGTACTTC. Translated, it gives CASTAQDSYEQYF.